The present entry profiles one T cell receptor (beta chain) with its context. The CDR3 sequence is 16 residues long. V was pared by 2 bases and J by 7 bases, with 15 bases between. Germline CDR1 is LGHNA and CDR2 is YSLEER. The sample is drawn from a study of blood T cell repertoires in COVID-19. Study-wide background: The samples span acute and convalescent COVID-19 from the United States, Italy and Spain. PBMCs, B-cell-depleted T cells, or T cells provided the cDNA or gDNA that made up the material.

The authors' processing: Nucleated cell counts were estimated from reference gene primer amplification. Profiled with immunoSEQ multiplex PCR; TCRdb holds only in-frame clones, not every one. V, J and clone size are those of that table, while D and trimming were read from the DNA. The sample has 70,000 or so clones, around 91% seen once. This receptor was identified in a human donor in a cohort sampled during active COVID-19. The specimen sequenced was peripheral blood. The genes are TRBV4-3 and TRBJ1-6, with a weak D call TRBD1 (5 bases). The CDR3 region is CASSQKIFGGNSPLHF. Written as DNA, the CDR3 is TGCGCCAGCAGCCAAAAAATTTTCGGGGGGAATTCACCCCTCCACTTT.